The 31 T cell receptor beta chains reported below all come from one sample, sequenced in a study of T cells in Graves' hyperthyroidism and ophthalmopathy. TCR beta CDR3 regions were amplified from RNA. HTBI primers were the set used in a first-round RT-PCR of the TCR CDR3. TCRdb used MiXCR to reprocess the multiplex PCR reads, holding one entry per CDR3 protein. The table lists about 360,000 distinct CDR3 sequences, over 10% of them singletons, with 9.2% in the top ten. Sequencing was carried out using blood. These receptors were obtained from a woman in her late teens or twenties with Graves' hyperthyroidism.

The rearrangement uses TRBV14 and TRBJ2-7; D remains unclear. Trimming took 9 bases from V and 0 from J, leaving 18 bases between them. The germline CDR1 and CDR2 sequences are SGHDN and FVKESK. The CDR3 length is 15 residues. The CDR3 is CARREGNLSSYEQYF. DNA of the CDR3: TGTGCCAGGAGAGAAGGGAACCTAAGCTCCTACGAGCAGTACTTC.

The J gene is TRBJ2-7, the V gene TRBV28; the D gene is possibly TRBD2 (7 bases). Trimming removed 3 bases at V and 0 bases at J, with 18 bases between. Germline V gene sequence: CDR1 MDHEN, CDR2 SYDVKM. CDR3 size: 17 residues. In nucleotides, the CDR3 is TGTGCCAGCAGTTTCTTCACTGGCGGGGGCTACTCCTACGAGCAGTACTTC. Amino acids: CASSFFTGGGYSYEQYF.

This clonotype was recorded many times. The chain has TRBV2 and TRBJ2-3, with D uncertain. Germline V gene sequence: CDR1 SNHLY, CDR2 FYNNEI. CDR3 length: 13 amino acids. V was shortened by 3 bases and J by 6 bases, with 10 bases between the two germline ends. The CDR3 DNA follows: TGTGCCAGCAGTGATTCTTTGGGGGATACGCAGTATTTT. Amino acids: CASSDSLGDTQYF.

This clonotype showed up many times. This chain joins TRBV7-2 and TRBJ2-5, with D perhaps matching TRBD1 or TRBD2 (5 bases each). Germline V gene lookup returns CDR1 SGHTA and CDR2 FQGNSA. Trimming pared 3 bases from V and 5 bases from J, leaving 16 bases between. This CDR3 is 15 amino acids long. CDR3 region: CASSFMGVLWETQYF. CDR3 in DNA: TGTGCCAGCAGCTTTATGGGGGTTCTATGGGAGACCCAGTACTTC.

In its sample, this clonotype was seen a few times. The genes are TRBV3-1 and TRBJ1-1, with unresolved D. Germline V gene data show CDR1 as LGHDT and CDR2 as YNNKEL (reference sequence). V was trimmed by 4 bases and J by 0 bases, leaving 15 bases between them. This CDR3 spans 16 amino acids. CDR3 in DNA: TGTGCCAGCAGCCCATTAACACAGAAGATGAACACTGAAGCTTTCTTT. It specifies CASSPLTQKMNTEAFF.

The sample holds many counts of this clonotype. V usage is TRBV18 and J usage is TRBJ2-7; no reliable D call. CDR3 length: 11 residues. CDR1 and CDR2 from the germline V gene are KGHSH and LQKENI. Trimming removed 8 bases from V and 4 bases from J, with 9 bases in between. CDR3 coding DNA: TGTGCCAGCAGTCTCATATACGAGCAGTACTTC. Translating it yields CASSLIYEQYF.

In this sample, this clonotype turned up a few times. This sequence joins TRBV6-1 and TRBJ1-2, with D perhaps TRBD1 (5 bases). The CDR3 has 15 amino acids. Trimming cost V 7 bases and J 8 bases, with 23 bases left between them. Germline V lookup: CDR1 MNHNS, CDR2 SASEGT. The CDR3 spells CASTPTVGVGSGYTF. CDR3 in DNA: TGTGCCAGCACCCCTACAGTGGGGGTTGGGTCGGGCTACACCTTC.

A few counts support this clonotype. V usage is TRBV7-2 and J usage is TRBJ1-3; D gene uncertain. The CDR3 runs to 15 residues. V lost 0 bases and J 4 bases, leaving 10 bases between the germline ends. Germline loops: CDR1 SGHTA, CDR2 FQGNSA. The CDR3 nucleotides read TGTGCCAGCAGCTTAGCTTGGGATCGGGGAAACACCATATATTTT. Translation: CASSLAWDRGNTIYF.

In this sample, this clonotype turned up a few times. This chain connects TRBV19 to TRBJ1-3; weak D call: TRBD1 (6 bases). The V gene lost 6 bases and the J gene lost 0 bases, with 12 bases spanning the gap. CDR1 is LNHDA and CDR2 is SQIVND in the germline V gene (reference sequence). The CDR3 runs 15 residues. CDR3 amino acids: CASSRQAISGNTIYF. The CDR3 region has the DNA TGTGCCAGTAGCCGACAGGCTATCTCTGGAAACACCATATATTTT.

This clonotype was recorded at least ten times. This chain connects TRBV30 to TRBJ2-7, with 7 bases identical to TRBD2. The V segment lost 5 bases and the J segment 7 bases; nucleotides outside the gene matches: 5. The germline V gene has CDR1 GTSNPN and CDR2 SVGIG (reference sequence). The CDR3 has 11 amino acids. The CDR3 protein is CAWSLGGEQYF. The CDR3 DNA reads as TGTGCCTGGTCCCTCGGGGGGGAGCAGTACTTC.

In this sample, this clonotype turned up many times. The J gene is TRBJ1-5, the V gene TRBV20-1; 10 bases are a match to TRBD1. V trimming: 3 bases; J trimming: 0 bases; junction bases outside the gene matches: 5. CDR1 is DFQATT, CDR2 SNEGSKA, per germline (reference sequence). This CDR3 region has 16 residues. CDR3 coding DNA: TGCAGTGCTAGGGGGACAGGGGAATTTAGCAATCAGCCCCAGCATTTT. As protein: CSARGTGEFSNQPQHF.

This clonotype was found a few times. The chain links TRBV3-1 to TRBJ1-6; TRBD1 matches 9 bases. V shed 3 bases and J 5 bases; nucleotides not matched to a gene: 2. The CDR3 covers 15 residues. Germline V gene sequence: CDR1 LGHDT, CDR2 YNNKEL (reference sequence). CDR3 DNA sequence: TGTGCCAGCAGCCATCGACAGGGGGATAATTCACCCCTCCACTTT. Its protein product is CASSHRQGDNSPLHF.

This clonotype was found many times. V and J are TRBV6-2 or TRBV6-3 and TRBJ2-7, with 7 bases matching TRBD2. The germline gives CDR1 MNHEY, CDR2 SVGEGT. CDR3 size: 15 residues. V was clipped by 7 bases and J by 3 bases; unmatched bases: 12. The CDR3 is CASTRAGVSFYEQYF. The DNA of the CDR3 is TGTGCCAGCACCAGGGCGGGAGTTAGTTTCTACGAGCAGTACTTC.

This clonotype was counted at least ten times. The chain has TRBV2 and TRBJ1-1; D remains unclear. This CDR3 spans 14 amino acids. Trimming stripped 7 bases from V and 5 bases from J, with 17 bases between. Germline CDR1 SNHLY, CDR2 FYNNEI. The DNA for the CDR3 is TGTGCCAGCAAAACAAGCTTATTAGGGACTGAAGCTTTCTTT. The encoded protein is CASKTSLLGTEAFF.

This clonotype was seen repeatedly, ten times or more. The chain carries TRBV27 and TRBJ2-2; no definite D call. The V end was cut by 8 bases, the J end by 1 base, with 8 bases between. CDR3 length equals 13 residues. Germline loops: CDR1 MNHEY, CDR2 SMNVEV (reference sequence). The CDR3 coding sequence is TGTGCCAGCCGGAAGGGGAACACCGGGGAGCTGTTTTTT. Encoded protein: CASRKGNTGELFF.

This sequence joins TRBV4-1 and TRBJ2-1; TRBD1 aligns across 9 bases. V lost 5 bases to trimming and J lost 3 bases; unmatched junction nucleotides: 2. Germline V CDR1 and CDR2: MGHRA, YSYEKL. This CDR3 has 14 amino acids. The CDR3, as DNA: TGCGCCAGCAGCACAGGGGGCTTCTACAATGAGCAGTTCTTC. It is translated as CASSTGGFYNEQFF.

Many counts were recorded for this clonotype. The CDR3 spells CAITGSKAGTDTQYF. In DNA, the CDR3 is TGTGCCATCACAGGTTCGAAGGCGGGGACAGATACGCAGTATTTT. The J gene is TRBJ2-3, the V gene TRBV10-3; D may be TRBD2 (6 bases). The CDR3 length is 15 residues. Trimming stripped 7 bases from V and 3 bases from J, with 17 bases between. CDR1 and CDR2 (germline): ENHRY, SYGVKD.

The chain has TRBV5-1 and TRBJ2-3; possibly TRBD1 for D (5 bases). This CDR3 is built from 14 residues. CDR1 is SGHRS and CDR2 is YFSETQ in the germline V gene. Trimming took off 2 bases at V and 4 bases at J, with 11 bases between the two ends. For the CDR3, the DNA is TGCGCCAGCAGCTTCCCGCAGGGTGCAGATACGCAGTATTTT. This translates into CASSFPQGADTQYF.

The rearrangement links TRBV20-1 to TRBJ1-5; D might be TRBD1 (6 bases). V gave up 7 bases and J gave up 5 bases, with 15 bases separating them. CDR3 length equals 13 residues. The germline gives CDR1 DFQATT, CDR2 SNEGSKA (reference sequence). The chain's CDR3 is CSGERGYDQPQHF. Written as DNA, the CDR3 is TGCAGTGGGGAGAGGGGGTACGATCAGCCCCAGCATTTT.

This clonotype was seen repeatedly, ten times or more. The chain uses TRBV12-3 or TRBV12-4 and TRBJ2-2, with 8 bases that match TRBD2. This CDR3 spans 15 amino acids. The trim removed 6 bases at V and 7 bases at J, leaving 10 bases unmatched. The CDR3 nucleotides read TGTGCCAGCAGCCGTGAGCGGGAGAGAAACGGGGAGCTGTTTTTT. This encodes CASSRERERNGELFF.

There are many counts of this clonotype. The rearrangement uses TRBV28 and TRBJ1-2; the match to TRBD1 covers 7 bases. The germline V gene has CDR1 MDHEN and CDR2 SYDVKM. The CDR3 consists of 13 residues. Trimming took 7 bases from V and 2 from J; bases not matched to a gene: 4. The CDR3 here is CASTQGENYGYTF. CDR3 sequence (DNA): TGTGCCAGCACGCAGGGGGAGAACTATGGCTACACCTTC.

This clonotype was found many times. The gene calls are TRBV5-1 and TRBJ2-1, with a possible D match to TRBD2 (5 bases). The germline V gene has CDR1 SGHRS and CDR2 YFSETQ. CDR3 length equals 13 residues. Deletions cut 4 bases from V and 6 bases from J, with 11 bases between. CDR3 in amino acids: CASSAGVSNEQFF. DNA for the CDR3: TGCGCCAGCAGCGCCGGGGTTAGCAATGAGCAGTTCTTC.

The rearrangement uses TRBV6-2 or TRBV6-3 and TRBJ2-2, with a possible D match to TRBD1 (5 bases). V was trimmed by 6 bases and J by 4 bases, leaving 9 bases between them. Germline V gene lookup returns CDR1 MNHEY and CDR2 SVGEGT. The CDR3 contains 13 residues. CDR3 DNA: TGTGCCAGCAGGTTGGGGCGCACCGGGGAGCTGTTTTTT. It encodes CASRLGRTGELFF.

This clonotype was recorded once. This chain links TRBV28 with TRBJ1-4; 10 bases are a match to TRBD1. The CDR3 sequence is 16 residues long. The junction had 9 bases not matched to a gene; V was cut back by 5 bases and J by 6 bases. CDR1 and CDR2 (germline): MDHEN, SYDVKM. The CDR3, as DNA: TGTGCCAGCAGTCACGGAACCGGGACAGGGGATGAAAAACTGTTTTTT. It translates to CASSHGTGTGDEKLFF.

The sample holds many counts of this clonotype. The chain links TRBV9 to TRBJ2-7; a weak D match, TRBD1 (7 bases). V was trimmed by 0 bases and J by 3 bases, leaving 13 bases between them. Germline CDR1 is SGDLS and CDR2 is YYNGEE. CDR3 length: 15 amino acids. CDR3 residues: CASSVAGGQFYEQYF. The DNA for the CDR3 is TGTGCCAGCAGCGTAGCCGGGGGACAGTTCTACGAGCAGTACTTC.

This clonotype occurred many times. The DNA for the CDR3 is TGTGCCAGCAGTTCCACAGGGGTTGAACGGTATAGCACAGATACGCAGTATTTT. This gives the protein CASSSTGVERYSTDTQYF. The chain combines TRBV6-1 with TRBJ2-3; 7 bases fit TRBD1. Germline CDR1 MNHNS, CDR2 SASEGT. V shed 5 bases and J 0 bases; nucleotides not matched to a gene: 14. The length of the CDR3 is 18 residues.

Many counts were recorded for this clonotype. The chain employs TRBV6-1 and TRBJ1-5; 7 bases are a match to TRBD1. Looked up from germline, CDR1 is MNHNS and CDR2 is SASEGT. CDR3 length: 14 amino acids. V was pared by 7 bases and J by 3 bases, with 6 bases of the junction left unmatched. The DNA of the CDR3 is TGTGCCAGCATAAGACAGGGTTACAATCAGCCCCAGCATTTT. This sequence encodes CASIRQGYNQPQHF.

This clonotype was detected a few times. The V call is TRBV19, the J call TRBJ2-3, with 15 bases that match TRBD2. CDR1 is LNHDA and CDR2 is SQIVND in the germline V gene (reference sequence). The CDR3 runs to 20 residues. Germline trimming cut 5 bases from V and 0 bases from J; bases unmatched to any gene: 12. DNA for the CDR3: TGTGCCAGTAGTGTCTACTCCCCCGGGACTAGCGGGAGGAGCACAGATACGCAGTATTTT. Encoded protein: CASSVYSPGTSGRSTDTQYF.

This clonotype has just a few counts. V and J are TRBV4-3 and TRBJ2-1; possible D gene TRBD1, 6 bases. From germline, CDR1 is LGHNA and CDR2 YSLEER. With 5 bases removed from V and 0 bases from J, the gap between germline ends came to 11 bases. The CDR3 loop spans 15 amino acids. In nucleotides, the CDR3 is TGCGCCAGCAGCAAGCGGACAGACTCCTACAATGAGCAGTTCTTC. Translating it yields CASSKRTDSYNEQFF.

The sample holds a few counts of this clonotype. V usage is TRBV20-1 and J usage is TRBJ2-3, with a weak D call TRBD2 (6 bases). V was clipped by 1 base and J by 8 bases, with 19 bases between them. Germline CDR1 DFQATT, CDR2 SNEGSKA (reference sequence). The CDR3 contains 15 residues. The DNA for the CDR3 is TGCAGTGCTAGAGGACTTGGGGGAGTGGGGGGTACGCAGTATTTT. This codes for CSARGLGGVGGTQYF.

In this sample, this clonotype turned up a few times. The chain links TRBV7-2 to TRBJ2-1; unclear D gene. The CDR3 spans 14 residues. Germline V gene lookup returns CDR1 SGHTA and CDR2 FQGNSA. Trimming removed 3 bases from V and 9 bases from J, with 15 bases in between. DNA of the CDR3: TGTGCCAGCAGCTTTCCCTGGAGCAGTCGTGAGCAGTTCTTC. Protein product: CASSFPWSSREQFF.